The 21 T cell receptor beta chains below all came from one sample that was sequenced in a study of cytomegalovirus exposure and HLA in healthy donors. It was with 60 Vbeta and 13 Jbeta primers that the PCR ran. Sequenced by immunoSEQ multiplex PCR; TCRdb stores in-frame clones only, minus some. The sample has 150,000 to 200,000 clones, and its top ten clones hold 1.3%. The sequencing sample was made of PBMCs. These receptors originate from a woman aged 55-70 years in good health and CMV-seronegative.

The chain couples TRBV15 to TRBJ2-1; unclear D gene. The CDR3 loop spans 16 amino acids. V shed 1 base and J shed 4 bases, with 14 bases lying between them. Germline V CDR1 and CDR2: LNHNV, YYDKDF (reference sequence). CDR3: CATSRARSYLYNEQFF. CDR3 nucleotides: TGTGCCACCAGCAGAGCGCGGTCCTACCTATACAATGAGCAGTTCTTC.

The chain carries TRBV5-8 and TRBJ2-2; 10 positions match TRBD1. This CDR3 comprises 16 residues. V dropped 4 bases and J dropped 4; count of bases not matched to a gene: 7. Germline V gene data show CDR1 as SGHTS and CDR2 as YDEGEE. The DNA for the CDR3 is TGTGCCAGCAGCACCGGGACAGGGGTGATCACCGGGGAGCTGTTTTTT. Amino acids: CASSTGTGVITGELFF.

The chain uses TRBV5-1 and TRBJ1-2; D uncertain. V lost 1 base and J 3 bases, leaving 7 bases between the germline ends. This CDR3 region has 13 residues. The germline CDR1 and CDR2 sequences are SGHRS and YFSETQ. CDR3 DNA: TGCGCCAGCAGCTTGTTACCGGACTATGGCTACACCTTC. Its translation is CASSLLPDYGYTF. The full variable domain, completed using reference TRBV5-1 and TRBJ1-2, is KAGVTQTPRYLIKTRGQQVTLSCSPISGHRSVSWYQQTPGQGLQFLFEYFSETQRNKGNFPGRFSGRQFSNSRSEMNVSTLELGDSALYLCASSLLPDYGYTFGSGTRLTVV.

The V gene is TRBV5-1, the J gene TRBJ1-1, with D maybe TRBD1 (5 bases). Germline V gene lookup returns CDR1 SGHRS and CDR2 YFSETQ. The CDR3 is 12 residues long. The V and J ends lost 5 bases and 4 bases respectively, with 9 bases between them. CDR3 nucleotide sequence: TGCGCCAGCAGGGGGCGCAGCACTGAAGCTTTCTTT. Translating it yields CASRGRSTEAFF.

V is TRBV10-3 and J is TRBJ2-2, with D possibly TRBD2 on 5 matching bases. Germline CDR1 is ENHRY and CDR2 is SYGVKD. V lost 6 bases and J lost 4, with 15 bases in between. The CDR3 length is 15 residues. The chain's CDR3 is CAISPRGLGTGELFF. The DNA for the CDR3 is TGTGCCATCAGCCCCCGGGGTTTGGGCACCGGGGAGCTGTTTTTT.

The gene calls are TRBV9 and TRBJ2-5, with a tentative D call TRBD2 (5 bases). Trimming removed 7 bases from V and 3 bases from J, with 13 bases in between. Germline CDR1 reads SGDLS; CDR2 reads YYNGEE. CDR3 length equals 13 residues. The CDR3 loop is CASGRDPEETQYF. The CDR3 nucleotides are TGTGCCAGCGGGAGAGATCCCGAAGAGACCCAGTACTTC.

The J gene is TRBJ2-5, the V gene TRBV30, with 13 bases lining up with TRBD2. Unmatched junction bases numbered 14, after V lost 0 bases and J lost 4 bases. The CDR3 contains 19 residues. Germline V gives CDR1 GTSNPN, CDR2 SVGIG (reference sequence). CDR3 protein: CAWSVRTSGRKPSGETQYF. The CDR3 nucleotides read TGTGCCTGGAGTGTACGGACTAGCGGGAGAAAGCCCTCGGGAGAGACCCAGTACTTC.

V gene TRBV25-1 combines with J gene TRBJ2-7, with D tentatively TRBD1 (6 bases). V was cut by 3 bases and J by 2 bases, with 11 bases left in between. Per the germline V gene, CDR1 is MGHDK and CDR2 is SYGVNS. This CDR3 is 14 amino acids long. In DNA form, the CDR3 reads TGTGCCAGCAGTGATTGGACAGAGACCTACGAGCAGTACTTC. Protein sequence: CASSDWTETYEQYF.

The chain uses TRBV5-1 and TRBJ2-2; TRBD1 agrees at 9 bases. V shed 4 bases and J 8 bases; nucleotides not matched to a gene: 3. The CDR3 contains 13 residues. Per the germline V gene, CDR1 is SGHRS and CDR2 is YFSETQ. CDR3 DNA: TGCGCCAGCAGCCCCGGGACAGGGGGGGAGCTGTTTTTT. Translating it yields CASSPGTGGELFF.

The chain employs TRBV19 and TRBJ2-2, with 10 nucleotides matching TRBD1. The CDR3 runs to 16 residues. Germline assignment: CDR1 LNHDA and CDR2 SQIVND (reference sequence). J was trimmed by 6 bases and V by 6 bases; bases with no gene match: 10. The CDR3 DNA sequence: TGTGCCAGTAGCCGGCCGGGACAGGGGAAACCCGGGGAGCTGTTTTTT. Its protein is CASSRPGQGKPGELFF. The full variable domain, with the rest looked up from reference TRBV19 and TRBJ2-2, is DGGITQSPKYLFRKEGQNVTLSCEQNLNHDAMYWYRQDPGQGLRLIYYSQIVNDFQKGDIAEGYSVSREKKESFPLTVTSAQKNPTAFYLCASSRPGQGKPGELFFGEGSRLTVL.

This chain connects TRBV6-4 to TRBJ2-3, with D perhaps matching TRBD1 (6 bases). Looked up from germline, CDR1 is MRHNA and CDR2 is SNTAGT. This CDR3 is 15 amino acids long. Trimming left V 6 bases short and J 0 bases short, with 13 bases between. CDR3 nucleotides: TGTGCCAGCAGACAACAGGGCCCGAGCACAGATACGCAGTATTTT. Translation: CASRQQGPSTDTQYF.

The chain couples TRBV6-1 to TRBJ2-1; no reliable D call. The CDR3 contains 16 residues. Trimming took off 3 bases at V and 4 bases at J, with 16 bases between the two ends. CDR1 and CDR2 (germline): MNHNS, SASEGT. The CDR3 spells CASSEGVAPDYNEQFF. The CDR3 nucleotides are TGTGCCAGCAGTGAGGGCGTCGCGCCCGATTACAATGAGCAGTTCTTC.

The gene calls are TRBV6-5 and TRBJ2-2; TRBD2 is a possible D gene (6 bases). The CDR3 covers 15 residues. Germline V CDR1 and CDR2: MNHEY, SVGAGI. V lost 2 bases to trimming and J lost 6 bases, with 13 bases between them. Here the CDR3 reads CASSYPGVAAGELFF. The CDR3 region has the DNA TGTGCCAGCAGTTACCCGGGGGTGGCCGCCGGGGAGCTGTTTTTT.

V gene TRBV18 combines with J gene TRBJ2-3; 14 bases are shared with TRBD2. CDR1 KGHSH and CDR2 LQKENI come from the germline V gene. The ends lost 4 bases at V and 1 base at J; junction bases unmatched: 1. The CDR3 spans 16 residues. In DNA form, the CDR3 reads TGTGCCAGCTCACTGGGACTAGCGGGGGGCACAGATACGCAGTATTTT. It yields the protein CASSLGLAGGTDTQYF.

The J gene is TRBJ2-4, the V gene TRBV14; possible D gene TRBD2, 6 bases. CDR3 length: 20 residues. Trimming pared 0 bases from V and 0 bases from J, leaving 21 bases between. Looked up from germline, CDR1 is SGHDN and CDR2 is FVKESK. The CDR3 DNA sequence: TGTGCCAGCAGCCAAGATCTGTGGGAGGAACTCTATGTAGCCAAAAACATTCAGTACTTC. Its protein is CASSQDLWEELYVAKNIQYF. Full variable domain (outside the CDR3, taken from reference TRBV14 and TRBJ2-4): EAGVTQFPSHSVIEKGQTVTLRCDPISGHDNLYWYRRVMGKEIKFLLHFVKESKQDESGMPNNRFLAERTGGTYSTLKVQPAELEDSGVYFCASSQDLWEELYVAKNIQYFGAGTRLSVL.

The chain joins TRBV27 to TRBJ2-1; 7 nucleotides line up with TRBD1. With 5 bases clipped from V and 5 bases from J, the junction kept 9 bases outside the gene matches. CDR1 MNHEY and CDR2 SMNVEV come from the germline V gene (reference sequence). The CDR3 is made up of 15 amino acids. CDR3 coding DNA: TGTGCCAGCAGTGTACGGGGAACAGGGGACAATGAGCAGTTCTTC. Protein: CASSVRGTGDNEQFF.

The chain joins TRBV28 to TRBJ1-5; no reliable D call. CDR3 length equals 15 residues. Germline V gene data show CDR1 as MDHEN and CDR2 as SYDVKM. With 3 bases removed from V and 4 bases from J, the gap between germline ends came to 13 bases. CDR3 DNA sequence: TGTGCCAGCAGTTTTTCCCAGGTTCTAAATCAGCCCCAGCATTTT. Translated, it gives CASSFSQVLNQPQHF. The whole variable domain, filled in from reference TRBV28 and TRBJ1-5, reads DVKVTQSSRYLVKRTGEKVFLECVQDMDHENMFWYRQDPGLGLRLIYFSYDVKMKEKGDIPEGYSVSREKKERFSLILESASTNQTSMYLCASSFSQVLNQPQHFGDGTRLSIL.

The chain employs TRBV7-2 and TRBJ1-1; 7 nucleotides line up with TRBD1. The junction had 15 bases not matched to a gene; V was cut back by 2 bases and J by 12 bases. The CDR3 covers 15 residues. Germline V gene sequence: CDR1 SGHTA, CDR2 FQGNSA. This chain's CDR3 is CASSLSGGPTGQTFF. Written as DNA, the CDR3 is TGTGCCAGCAGCTTAAGTGGGGGCCCGACAGGGCAAACTTTCTTT.

This chain links TRBV6-6 with TRBJ1-2, with TRBD1 as a possible D gene (6 bases). Per germline, CDR1 MNHNY and CDR2 SVGAGI (reference sequence). The CDR3 totals 16 residues. V was pared by 0 bases and J by 7 bases, with 18 bases between. CDR3 DNA sequence: TGTGCCAGCAGTTACTCTAGACAGGTCCCGAGTCCTGGCTACACCTTC. It codes for CASSYSRQVPSPGYTF.

This chain connects TRBV30 to TRBJ2-7; possibly TRBD2 for D (5 bases). This CDR3 region has 15 residues. The germline V and J ends were trimmed by 3 bases and 2 bases, with 17 bases remaining between them. Germline V gene lookup returns CDR1 GTSNPN and CDR2 SVGIG (reference sequence). The CDR3 DNA reads as TGTGCCTGGAGGAATGAGAGGACTCGTGCCTACGAGCAGTACTTC. Its translation is CAWRNERTRAYEQYF.

This chain links TRBV9 with TRBJ1-2; no clear D gene. The CDR3 totals 16 residues. The germline CDR1 and CDR2 sequences are SGDLS and YYNGEE. Trimming took 4 bases from V and 4 from J, leaving 20 bases between them. CDR3 region: CASSPSRPAAAYGYTF. DNA for the CDR3: TGTGCCAGCAGCCCCTCTCGGCCCGCGGCTGCCTATGGCTACACCTTC. Filled out from reference TRBV9 and TRBJ1-2, the complete variable domain reads DSGVTQTPKHLITATGQRVTLRCSPRSGDLSVYWYQQSLDQGLQFLIQYYNGEERAKGNILERFSAQQFPDLHSELNLSSLELGDSALYFCASSPSRPAAAYGYTFGSGTRLTVV.